This T cell receptor (beta chain) was recorded in a study of CXCR3-negative and CXCR3-positive naive CD8 T cells. The CDR3 contains 13 residues. The V gene's germline CDR1 is SEHNR and CDR2 FQNEAQ (reference sequence). Details on this clonotype: Antigen: not known.

Study-wide results and limits: After cryopreservation, expression of CXCR3 was partially reduced, and most assays were run with fresh PBMCs. Similar levels of surface CD5 were seen between naive subsets; TCR strength was inferred from TRB CDR3 properties. Sequencing showed both naive subsets with comparably high diversity, and memory CD8+ cells much lower.

CD45RO-CCR7+CD27+CD95- was the phenotype of naive CD8+ T cells. Libraries of TRB cDNA were made by 5' RACE and carried UMIs. Reprocessing the 5' RACE reads, TCRdb reports a single entry for every CDR3 protein and omits DNA. The specimen's table records some 130,000 distinct CDR3 sequences. This receptor was taken from a human donor in good health. Some clones in this sample may be carry-over from other donors' samples. The sequenced material came from naive CXCR3- CD8+ T cells from blood. Subset reported: CD45RO-CCR7+CD27+CD95- naive CD8+ T cells lacking CXCR3 (TNR3-). This chain uses TRBV7-9 with TRBJ1-2. The CDR3 here is CASSFGFNYGYTF.